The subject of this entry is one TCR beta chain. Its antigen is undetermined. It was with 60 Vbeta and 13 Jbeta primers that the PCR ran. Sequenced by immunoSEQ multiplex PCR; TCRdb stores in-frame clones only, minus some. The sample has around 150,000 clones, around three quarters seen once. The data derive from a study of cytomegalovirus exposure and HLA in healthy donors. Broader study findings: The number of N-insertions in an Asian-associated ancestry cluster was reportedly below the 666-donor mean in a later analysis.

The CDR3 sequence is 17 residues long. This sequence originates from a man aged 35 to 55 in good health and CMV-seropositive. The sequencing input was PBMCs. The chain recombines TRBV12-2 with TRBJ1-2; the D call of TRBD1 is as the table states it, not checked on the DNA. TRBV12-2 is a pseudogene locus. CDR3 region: CASRLAPKGTGGYGYTF. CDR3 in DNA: TGTGCAAGTCGCTTAGCGCCCAAGGGGACAGGGGGCTATGGCTACACCTTC.